Sequencing of this TCR beta chain was carried out in a study of blood T cell repertoires in COVID-19. Germline V CDR1 and CDR2: SNHLY, FYNNEI. The CDR3 extends over 15 amino acids. The V end lost 2 bases, the J end lost 8 bases, and 18 bases lay between the germline ends. Here immunoSEQ multiplex PCR was the method, and the copy in TCRdb shows in-frame clones only, minus some. The profile shows 250,000 or so clones, approximately 80% of them singletons. The sequenced sample consisted of peripheral blood. This clonotype was obtained from a woman in her sixties or seventies with acute or convalescent COVID-19. V is TRBV2 and J is TRBJ1-1; tentatively, D is TRBD1 (6 bases). As DNA, the CDR3 is TGTGCCAGCAGTGAATTAGCGGGGGGCCTGGAGGAAGCTTTCTTT. Its protein is CASSELAGGLEEAFF.